Listed below are T cell receptor beta chains from one sample, sequenced in a study of control samples from healthy donors and cancer patients. Sequencing was performed with immunoSEQ multiplex PCR; in TCRdb, only in-frame clones are kept and a portion is missing. The table shows roughly 150,000 clones, with approximately 93% occurring only once. Sequencing used blood. Receptor source: a man aged 50-59 years in good health. Both conserved end residues are part of each CDR3. Each record gives: V gene, D gene, clone size, J gene, CDR3 DNA, CDR3 protein. A D gene is named only where the DNA matches it firmly. A clone size is listed for some rows: how often the clone was seen (once, few, many), or a class if it is expanded.

TRBV28	-	few	TRBJ1-5	TGTGCCAGCAGTTTGGTTGGCACTTACACAAATCAGCCCCAGCATTTT	CASSLVGTYTNQPQHF
TRBV7-9	-	-	TRBJ2-2	TGTGCCAGCAGCCCCGACAGGGAGGCGAACACCGGGGAGCTGTTTTTT	CASSPDREANTGELFF
TRBV27	-	-	TRBJ2-3	TGTGCCACCACCTCGGTGCGGTTGGACACAGATACGCAGTATTTT	CATTSVRLDTDTQYF
TRBV3-1/TRBV3-2	TRBD2	-	TRBJ2-1	TGTGCCAGCAGCCAAGAGAATAGCGGGAGGGGTGAGCAGTTCTTC	CASSQENSGRGEQFF
TRBV4-1	TRBD1	-	TRBJ2-5	TGCGCCAGCAGCCTGACAGGGCTTCAAGAGACCCAGTACTTC	CASSLTGLQETQYF
TRBV13	-	-	TRBJ2-1	TGTGCCAGCAGCTTAGTTGCAGGGGGGAATGAGCAGTTCTTC	CASSLVAGGNEQFF
TRBV27	-	-	TRBJ2-3	TGTGCCAGCAGTCCCCGGGGAACCACAGATACGCAGTATTTT	CASSPRGTTDTQYF
TRBV7-9	-	few	TRBJ1-3	TGTGCCCCGTCCTCTGGAAACACCATATATTTT	CAPSSGNTIYF
TRBV28	TRBD1	-	TRBJ2-4	TGTGCCAGCAGTTCGGGACAGCTAGCCAAAAACATTCAGTACTTC	CASSSGQLAKNIQYF
TRBV28	-	-	TRBJ2-7	TGTGCCAGCAGTCACCCAGGGTTGCGCGAGCAGTACTTC	CASSHPGLREQYF
TRBV27	TRBD2	-	TRBJ2-2	TGTGCCAGCAGTTTATTTATCCAGCGGGGAAACACCGGGGAGCTGTTTTTT	CASSLFIQRGNTGELFF
TRBV7-9	TRBD1	-	TRBJ2-7	TGTGCCAGCAGCTCCGACGGGACAGGCGGCCGGGGGCAGTACTTC	CASSSDGTGGRGQYF
TRBV3-1/TRBV3-2	-	-	TRBJ2-3	TGTGCCAGCAGCCAAGTCTCGGATACGCAGTATTTT	CASSQVSDTQYF
TRBV6-4	-	-	TRBJ1-5	TGTGCCAGCAGTGAGGGGTCGGGTCAGCCCCAGCATTTT	CASSEGSGQPQHF
TRBV5-1	TRBD1	-	TRBJ1-1	TGCGCCAGCAGCCCTCTAAGACAGGGAGTATACACTGAAGCTTTCTTT	CASSPLRQGVYTEAFF
TRBV19	TRBD1	-	TRBJ1-1	TGTGCCAGTAGTATCAGGGGGCAGATGAACACTGAAGCTTTCTTT	CASSIRGQMNTEAFF
TRBV27	TRBD1	-	TRBJ1-1	TGTGCCAGCAGCACAGGGGTACGCACTGAAGCTTTCTTT	CASSTGVRTEAFF
TRBV5-4	TRBD1	-	TRBJ1-4	TGTGCCAGCAGCCCGACAGGGCTTGCAACTAATGAAAAACTGTTTTTT	CASSPTGLATNEKLFF
TRBV5-1	-	-	TRBJ2-5	TGCGCCAGCAGCTTGACATGGGAGACCCAGTACTTC	CASSLTWETQYF
TRBV9	TRBD1	-	TRBJ2-7	TGTGCCAGCAGCGTAGGGCTGGGGACAGGAGACTACGAGCAGTACTTC	CASSVGLGTGDYEQYF
TRBV28	-	-	TRBJ1-3	TGTGCCAGCAGTTCTAGGGGAAACACCATATATTTT	CASSSRGNTIYF
TRBV12-1	-	-	TRBJ2-1	TGTGCCAGCAGCTTCCCACGTAAAAATGAGCAGTTCTTC	CASSFPRKNEQFF
TRBV19	TRBD2	-	TRBJ2-1	TGTGCCAGTAGTACCCCCGCCATAGCGGGAGGGGGTAATGAGCAGTTCTTC	CASSTPAIAGGGNEQFF
TRBV19	TRBD1	-	TRBJ1-5	TGTGCCAGTAGTGAGACAGGGTCAAGGCAGCCCCAGCATTTT	CASSETGSRQPQHF
TRBV11-2	-	-	TRBJ1-5	TGTGCCAGCAGCTTAGGGGTAGGGGTCTATAGCAATCAGCCCCAGCATTTT	CASSLGVGVYSNQPQHF
TRBV7-2	TRBD2	-	TRBJ2-1	TGTGCCAGCAGCTTATCGGCGGGAGCCTACAATGAGCAGTTCTTC	CASSLSAGAYNEQFF
TRBV6-1	-	-	TRBJ1-5	TGTGCCAGCAGTGAAATCGGGTACGGCAATCAGCCCCAGCATTTT	CASSEIGYGNQPQHF
TRBV28	TRBD1	-	TRBJ1-2	TGTGCCAGCAGTACTCCGGGACAGGGGGCGGTCTATGGCTACACCTTC	CASSTPGQGAVYGYTF
TRBV4-2	TRBD2	-	TRBJ2-7	TGTGCCAGCAGCCAAACTCTAGCGGGAGGGACCTACGAGCAGTACTTC	CASSQTLAGGTYEQYF
TRBV5-1	-	-	TRBJ2-1	TGCGCCAGCATACCCTCGCCGGGAGTCTATGAGCAGTTCTTC	CASIPSPGVYEQFF
TRBV6-5	TRBD1	-	TRBJ1-5	TGTGCCAGTATCGGACAGGGGAATCAGCCCCAGCATTTT	CASIGQGNQPQHF
TRBV28	TRBD1	-	TRBJ2-4	TGTGCCAGCACTGATAGGGGGCTATCCAAAAACATTCAGTACTTC	CASTDRGLSKNIQYF
TRBV19	TRBD2	once	TRBJ2-6	TGTGCCAGTAGTTCGGGAGGCGCTGGGGCCAACGTCCTGACTTTC	CASSSGGAGANVLTF
TRBV11-2	-	-	TRBJ2-2	TGTGCCAGCAGCTTATTTAGCGCAAACACCGGGGAGCTGTTTTTT	CASSLFSANTGELFF
TRBV10-3	TRBD1	-	TRBJ1-6	TGTGCCATCCGAGACAGGGATAATTCACCCCTCCACTTT	CAIRDRDNSPLHF
TRBV19	TRBD2	once	TRBJ2-4	TGTGCCAGTAGTCGGCGCGGGAGGGCTGGAAACATTCAGTACTTC	CASSRRGRAGNIQYF
TRBV13	-	-	TRBJ1-3	TGTGCCAGCAGCACCAGGGGAGCGGAAAACACCATATATTTT	CASSTRGAENTIYF
TRBV11-2	-	-	TRBJ2-1	TGTGCCAGCAGCTCTAGCTCCTACAATGAGCAGTTCTTC	CASSSSSYNEQFF
TRBV19	TRBD1	-	TRBJ1-5	TGTGCCAGTAGTATAGTCCTACAGGGGCAGCCCCAGCATTTT	CASSIVLQGQPQHF
TRBV12-3/TRBV12-4	-	-	TRBJ2-7	TGTGCCAGCGGGGCGGGAATAGCCTACGAGCAGTACTTC	CASGAGIAYEQYF
TRBV14	-	-	TRBJ1-6	TGTGCCAGCAGCCAGGAGGCCCATTATGTCTCACCCCTCCACTTT	CASSQEAHYVSPLHF
TRBV5-1	TRBD2	-	TRBJ2-7	TGCGCCAGCAGCTTGCTTGGGACTAGCGGTCCATACTACGAGCAGTACTTC	CASSLLGTSGPYYEQYF